This T cell receptor beta chain was obtained from a study of T-cell memory formation after mild COVID-19. In TCRdb, the 5' RACE reads were re-called with MiXCR into one record per CDR3 protein. This table holds some 200,000 distinct CDR3 sequences, 9% to 10% found once. The V end lost 5 bases, the J end lost 7 bases, and 21 bases lay between the germline ends. CDR1 and CDR2 from the germline V gene are SGHTA and FQGTGA. The CDR3 runs 16 residues. Sequencing was carried out using PBMCs or a T cell subset sorted from them (not recorded which). The TCR sequence derives from a man in his late teens or twenties who had mild COVID-19 (a few samples of this study predate the infection). Cell type and time point are not known. The chain joins TRBV7-3 to TRBJ2-1; D is perhaps TRBD1 (6 bases). The CDR3 sequence: CASSLRGSPVPNEQFF. The DNA of the CDR3 is TGTGCCAGCAGCCTCAGGGGCTCGCCAGTACCAAATGAGCAGTTCTTC.